Each of the 8 T cell receptor beta chains below was sequenced from the same sample in a study of human T cells and chemical hapten exposure. Via MiXCR, TCRdb re-called the RACE reads, giving one row per CDR3 protein. The sample consists of some 180,000 distinct CDR3 sequences, 20% to 25% of them appearing once. Specified time point: patch test 1, 2 weeks after DPC sensitization. Sample treatment: therapeutic diphenylcyclopropenone sensitization with weekly scalp DPC. The sample was whole blood, taken in connection with sensitization to the hapten diphenylcyclopropenone (DPC). The receptors derive from a woman aged 50 to 60 with alopecia areata. Some clones in this sample may be carry-over from other donors' samples.

The table lists this clonotype with a few counts. The chain employs TRBV10-3 and TRBJ2-1, with 10 positions matching TRBD2. The CDR3 extends over 18 amino acids. The junction had 9 bases not matched to a gene; V was cut back by 0 bases and J by 4 bases. The germline CDR1 and CDR2 sequences are ENHRY and SYGVKD. The DNA for the CDR3 is TGTGCCATCAGTGAGTCGATGGTGGGACTAGCGCTTTACAATGAGCAGTTCTTC. Encoded protein: CAISESMVGLALYNEQFF.

The chain is built from TRBV11-2 and TRBJ2-2; possible D gene TRBD1, 6 bases. V was shortened by 3 bases and J by 4 bases, with 15 bases between the two germline ends. The CDR3 is 16 residues long. Germline CDR1 SGHAT, CDR2 FQNNGV. The CDR3, as DNA: TGTGCCAGCAGCTTTGACAGGCCCCGGAGCACCGGGGAGCTGTTTTTT. It is translated as CASSFDRPRSTGELFF.

A few counts support this clonotype. The V call is TRBV30, the J call TRBJ2-5; TRBD1 matches 10 bases. Germline V gives CDR1 GTSNPN, CDR2 SVGIG (reference sequence). The CDR3 is 17 residues long. V was clipped by 0 bases and J by 4 bases; unmatched bases: 11. CDR3 in amino acids: CAWSVPNFRDRGETQYF. CDR3 sequence (DNA): TGTGCCTGGAGTGTTCCTAATTTCCGGGACAGGGGAGAGACCCAGTACTTC.

In nucleotides, the CDR3 is TGTGCCAGCAGTTTTTCCGGTCCGGCCTCCCTTAATTCACCCCTCCACTTT. It translates to CASSFSGPASLNSPLHF. V gene TRBV6-1 combines with J gene TRBJ1-6; no reliable D call. The length of the CDR3 is 17 residues. Trimming stripped 5 bases from V and 6 bases from J, with 20 bases between. Germline V gene sequence: CDR1 MNHNS, CDR2 SASEGT.

Here the CDR3 reads CASRGDRGYGYTF. DNA for the CDR3: TGTGCCAGCAGAGGGGACAGGGGTTACGGCTACACCTTC. The V and J genes are TRBV2 and TRBJ1-2; 10 nucleotides agree with TRBD1. This CDR3 comprises 13 residues. The germline gives CDR1 SNHLY, CDR2 FYNNEI. The V and J ends lost 6 bases and 8 bases, in that order; junction bases with no gene match: 6.

This clonotype occurred many times. The rearrangement joins TRBV29-1 to TRBJ2-3; D is ambiguous. The CDR3 extends over 14 amino acids. Germline values: CDR1 SQVTM, CDR2 ANQGSEA. V gave up 5 bases and J gave up 1 base, with 13 bases separating them. CDR3 sequence (DNA): TGCAGCGTTCGTCAGTTACTCGGCACAGATACGCAGTATTTT. As protein: CSVRQLLGTDTQYF.

The V gene is TRBV11-2, the J gene TRBJ1-1; D is ambiguous. CDR3 length: 13 amino acids. The V end was cut by 4 bases, the J end by 0 bases, with 6 bases between. In germline, CDR1 is SGHAT, CDR2 FQNNGV. CDR3 DNA: TGTGCCAGCAGCTCGTTTTTGAACACTGAAGCTTTCTTT. Translation gives CASSSFLNTEAFF.

This clonotype was observed a few times. This sequence joins TRBV20-1 and TRBJ2-1; TRBD2 aligns across 10 bases. The CDR3 length is 14 residues. V shed 3 bases and J 5 bases; nucleotides not matched to a gene: 4. Germline V gene lookup returns CDR1 DFQATT and CDR2 SNEGSKA (reference sequence). The DNA for the CDR3 is TGCAGTGCTAGTCGCCTAGCGGGGGACAATGAGCAGTTCTTC. Its protein product is CSASRLAGDNEQFF.